This T cell receptor beta chain was obtained from a study of cytomegalovirus exposure and HLA in healthy donors. Study-wide points: A list of approximately 160 TCR beta chains associated with cytomegalovirus was given. In an earlier analysis, about 90% or about 30%: the productive usage of most TCR beta V segments.

The PCR had 60 Vbeta and 13 Jbeta primers. Produced via immunoSEQ multiplex PCR; TCRdb's table is partial and in-frame only. This repertoire includes more than 50,000 clones. Regarding this clone: Its matching antigen is unknown.

Trimming cost V 0 bases and J 3 bases, with 6 bases left between them. This CDR3 comprises 13 residues. CDR1 WSHSY and CDR2 SAAADI come from the germline V gene. The sequenced sample consisted of PBMCs. The chain has TRBV10-2 and TRBJ2-7; tentatively, D is TRBD1 (6 bases). This clonotype originated in a middle-aged woman in good health and CMV-seronegative. The CDR3 sequence: CASSESGGYEQYF. In DNA form, the CDR3 reads TGCGCCAGCAGTGAGTCAGGGGGCTACGAGCAGTACTTC.